This passage covers 20 T cell receptor beta chains from one sample sequenced in a study of CD8 T cells in ankylosing spondylitis. TCRdb re-derived calls from the 5' RACE reads in MiXCR, one entry per CDR3 protein. The profile shows some 30,000 distinct CDR3 sequences, 7.2% of them singletons. Sequenced input: blood, either unsorted or a sorted T cell fraction (not recorded which). These receptor sequences come from a male donor with ankylosing spondylitis or in good health (not recorded which).

This clonotype has more than one count but fewer than ten. The genes are TRBV6-6 and TRBJ2-5; 7 bases align to TRBD1. V lost 2 bases to trimming and J lost 1 base; unmatched junction nucleotides: 4. Germline loops: CDR1 MNHNY, CDR2 SVGAGI (reference sequence). This CDR3 has 15 residues. CDR3 sequence reads: CASSYGDRPQETQYF. Here the CDR3 DNA reads TGTGCCAGCAGTTACGGGGACAGACCCCAAGAGACCCAGTACTTC.

This clonotype was seen a few times. The J gene is TRBJ2-5, the V gene TRBV19; 10 bases agree with TRBD1. The junction had 6 bases not matched to a gene; V was cut back by 9 bases and J by 5 bases. The CDR3 runs 13 residues. From germline, CDR1 is LNHDA and CDR2 SQIVND (reference sequence). CDR3 loop: CASRDRGKETQYF. Written as DNA, the CDR3 is TGTGCCAGCCGGGACAGGGGAAAGGAGACCCAGTACTTC. Looking up the rest from reference TRBV19 and TRBJ2-5 gives the full variable domain: DGGITQSPKYLFRKEGQNVTLSCEQNLNHDAMYWYRQDPGQGLRLIYYSQIVNDFQKGDIAEGYSVSREKKESFPLTVTSAQKNPTAFYLCASRDRGKETQYFGPGTRLLVL.

This clonotype counts as medium-sized. The chain is built from TRBV5-1 and TRBJ1-1; D is perhaps TRBD1 (6 bases). V shed 0 bases and J shed 0 bases, with 12 bases lying between them. In germline, CDR1 is SGHRS, CDR2 YFSETQ. This CDR3 contains 16 residues. The CDR3: CASSLGRQVMNTEAFF. Written as DNA, the CDR3 is TGCGCCAGCAGCTTGGGCCGACAGGTCATGAACACTGAAGCTTTCTTT.

This clonotype has at least ten counts. The chain has TRBV12-3 or TRBV12-4 and TRBJ1-2; D not certain. Trimming took off 6 bases at V and 9 bases at J, with 11 bases between the two ends. The CDR3 has 11 amino acids. The CDR3 sequence is CASRGSGSYTF. As DNA, the CDR3 is TGTGCCAGCAGGGGGTCGGGAAGCTACACCTTC.

This clonotype came up many times. CDR3 residues: CSAMEGLSNQPQHF. The CDR3, as DNA: TGCAGTGCTATGGAGGGGTTGAGCAATCAGCCCCAGCATTTT. The gene calls are TRBV20-1 and TRBJ1-5; D might be TRBD1 (5 bases). CDR3 size: 14 residues. V shed 4 bases and J shed 1 base, with 11 bases lying between them. Germline-derived CDR1 and CDR2 are DFQATT and SNEGSKA (reference sequence).

This clonotype was detected only a few times. The J gene is TRBJ1-1, the V gene TRBV7-9; D unresolved. Germline lookup yields CDR1 SEHNR and CDR2 FQNEAQ (reference sequence). The CDR3 is 13 residues long. Trimming pared 6 bases from V and 4 bases from J, leaving 12 bases between. The CDR3 DNA reads as TGTGCCAGCAGGCCTAGTTGGAGCACTGAAGCTTTCTTT. Its translation is CASRPSWSTEAFF.

This clonotype came up many times. The chain joins TRBV5-1 to TRBJ2-7; no firm D call. The CDR3 covers 13 residues. V lost 5 bases and J 0 bases, leaving 9 bases between the germline ends. Looked up from germline, CDR1 is SGHRS and CDR2 is YFSETQ. In nucleotides, the CDR3 is TGCGCCAGCAGTTCGGTGAGCTCCTACGAGCAGTACTTC. Encoded protein: CASSSVSSYEQYF.

This clonotype appeared a few times. The chain carries TRBV18 and TRBJ1-4; D is uncertain. Trimming took off 2 bases at V and 4 bases at J, with 14 bases between the two ends. The CDR3 runs 16 residues. Germline CDR1 and CDR2: KGHSH and LQKENI. Here the CDR3 reads CASSPVKGSYNEKLFF. The CDR3 DNA sequence: TGTGCCAGCTCACCAGTTAAGGGCAGCTATAATGAAAAACTGTTTTTT. The full variable domain, its missing parts supplied by reference TRBV18 and TRBJ1-4, is NAGVMQNPRHLVRRRGQEARLRCSPMKGHSHVYWYRQLPEEGLKFMVYLQKENIIDESGMPKERFSAEFPKEGPSILRIQQVVRGDSAAYFCASSPVKGSYNEKLFFGSGTQLSVL.

This clonotype is classed as medium-sized (0.01 to 0.1%). V gene TRBV20-1 combines with J gene TRBJ2-7; TRBD1 matches at 7 bases. Germline CDR1 is DFQATT and CDR2 is SNEGSKA (reference sequence). CDR3 length: 15 amino acids. V gave up 4 bases and J gave up 3 bases; unmatched junction bases: 12. The CDR3 nucleotides are TGCAGTGCTATACCTAGGGACAGTCTCCACTACGAGCAGTACTTC. Protein sequence: CSAIPRDSLHYEQYF.

At least ten counts were recorded for this clonotype. The CDR3: CASRGEQGAPTGELFF. The CDR3 nucleotides read TGTGCCAGCAGGGGGGAACAGGGGGCGCCCACCGGGGAGCTGTTTTTT. The chain employs TRBV5-8 and TRBJ2-2, with TRBD1 identical over 9 bases. This CDR3 region has 16 residues. The V gene end was trimmed by 5 bases and the J gene end by 4 bases; junction bases not matched to a gene: 9. Germline assignment: CDR1 SGHTS and CDR2 YDEGEE.

This clonotype appeared many times. V usage is TRBV20-1 and J usage is TRBJ2-5; 8 nucleotides agree with TRBD1. V gave up 6 bases and J gave up 5 bases; unmatched junction bases: 5. Germline V gives CDR1 DFQATT, CDR2 SNEGSKA (reference sequence). This CDR3 region has 12 residues. CDR3 bases: TGCAGTGCCCCAGGGGGCATGGAGACCCAGTACTTC. As protein: CSAPGGMETQYF.

The chain recombines TRBV5-1 with TRBJ1-4, with D hard to call. The CDR3 is made up of 16 amino acids. Deletions cut 4 bases from V and 0 bases from J, with 13 bases between. Germline CDR1 and CDR2: SGHRS and YFSETQ. The CDR3 spells CASSRTGRPTNEKLFF. CDR3 sequence (DNA): TGCGCCAGCAGCAGAACCGGGAGACCAACTAATGAAAAACTGTTTTTT.

There are a few counts of this clonotype. CDR3 protein: CASSEVNEQFF. As DNA, the CDR3 is TGTGCCAGCAGTGAAGTGAATGAGCAGTTCTTC. This chain links TRBV6-1 with TRBJ2-1; no definite D call. V was pared by 1 base and J by 7 bases, with 2 bases between. The CDR3 is 11 residues long. Germline loops: CDR1 MNHNS, CDR2 SASEGT.

There are many counts of this clonotype. J is TRBJ2-5 and V is TRBV5-1; D is ambiguous. The CDR3 is 13 residues long. With 2 bases removed from V and 5 bases from J, the gap between germline ends came to 10 bases. Germline V CDR1 and CDR2: SGHRS, YFSETQ. The CDR3 nucleotides are TGCGCCAGCAGCTTAGGCAATTCGGAGACCCAGTACTTC. It is translated as CASSLGNSETQYF.

This clonotype appeared once. The chain combines TRBV7-2 with TRBJ2-3; 7 bases match TRBD2. The CDR3 totals 14 residues. Per germline, CDR1 SGHTA and CDR2 FQGNSA. V shed 3 bases and J 3 bases; nucleotides not matched to a gene: 3. The CDR3 protein is CASSFGGSTDTQYF. The DNA for the CDR3 is TGTGCCAGCAGCTTTGGCGGGAGTACAGATACGCAGTATTTT.

Worth noting for this clonotype: The junction departs from the called germline gene at one end, perhaps through a read error. This chain connects TRBV7-9 to TRBJ2-2; 7 nucleotides match TRBD1. Germline V gene sequence: CDR1 SEHNR, CDR2 FQNEAQ (reference sequence). CDR3 length: 14 residues. The CDR3 here is CAISAGGQSGELFF. In nucleotides, the CDR3 is TGTGCCATCAGCGCTGGGGGACAGTCCGGGGAGCTGTTTTTT.

J is TRBJ2-1 and V is TRBV3-1; 7 bases line up with TRBD2. The CDR3 is 18 residues long. The germline V gene has CDR1 LGHDT and CDR2 YNNKEL (reference sequence). The V gene end was trimmed by 10 bases and the J gene end by 0 bases; junction bases not matched to a gene: 18. The CDR3 sequence is CAICLATGTISSYNEQFF. In DNA form, the CDR3 reads TGTGCCATCTGTTTAGCTACCGGGACTATCAGCTCCTACAATGAGCAGTTCTTC.

This clonotype was detected ten times or more. This chain uses TRBV20-1 with TRBJ2-7; D is perhaps TRBD2 (6 bases). Trimming cost V 3 bases and J 2 bases, with 8 bases left between them. Germline V gives CDR1 DFQATT, CDR2 SNEGSKA (reference sequence). CDR3 length: 12 residues. CDR3 DNA: TGCAGTGCTAGCGGGAGCCCCTACGAGCAGTACTTC. Translating gives CSASGSPYEQYF.

This sequence joins TRBV7-9 and TRBJ2-5; D unresolved. Trimming removed 3 bases at V and 4 bases at J, with 9 bases between. The CDR3 loop spans 13 amino acids. Germline CDR1 reads SEHNR; CDR2 reads FQNEAQ (reference sequence). CDR3 region: CASSLDGIETQYF. DNA of the CDR3: TGTGCCAGCAGCTTGGACGGCATAGAGACCCAGTACTTC.

This clonotype was detected ten times or more. This rearrangement joins TRBV5-6 to TRBJ2-2; 7 positions agree with TRBD2. Per the germline V gene, CDR1 is SGHDT and CDR2 is YYEEEE. This CDR3 is 17 amino acids long. The trim removed 1 base at V and 3 bases at J, leaving 9 bases unmatched. The CDR3 spells CASSLPRERDYTGELFF. The DNA for the CDR3 is TGTGCCAGCAGCTTGCCCCGGGAGCGGGATTACACCGGGGAGCTGTTTTTT.